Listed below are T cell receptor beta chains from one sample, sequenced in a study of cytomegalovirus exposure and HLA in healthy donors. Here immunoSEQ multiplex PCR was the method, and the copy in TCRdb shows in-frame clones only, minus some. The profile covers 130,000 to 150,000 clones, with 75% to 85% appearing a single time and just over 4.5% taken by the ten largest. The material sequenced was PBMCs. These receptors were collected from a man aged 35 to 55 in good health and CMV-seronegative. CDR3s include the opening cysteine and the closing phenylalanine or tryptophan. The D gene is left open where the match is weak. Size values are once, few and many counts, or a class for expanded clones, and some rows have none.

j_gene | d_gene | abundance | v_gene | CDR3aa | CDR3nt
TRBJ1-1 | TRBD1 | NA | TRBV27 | CASSLSRQGNTEAFF | TGTGCCAGCAGTTTATCGAGACAGGGGAACACTGAAGCTTTCTTT
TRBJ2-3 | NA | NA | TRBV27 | CASSPRYGIRTDTQYF | TGTGCCAGCAGTCCCCGTTACGGGATTCGCACAGATACGCAGTATTTT
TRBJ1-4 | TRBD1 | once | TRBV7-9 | CASSEREGQGAEKLFF | TGTGCCAGCAGCGAACGGGAGGGACAGGGGGCTGAAAAACTGTTTTTT
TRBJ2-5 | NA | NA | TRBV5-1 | CASSLVGETQYF | TGCGCCAGCAGCTTGGTCGGGGAGACCCAGTACTTC
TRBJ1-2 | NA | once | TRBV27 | CASSSGQYYGYTF | TGTGCCAGCAGTTCCGGACAGTATTATGGCTACACCTTC
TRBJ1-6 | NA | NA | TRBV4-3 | CASSQIRGNLHF | TGCGCCAGCAGCCAAATACGGGGTAATCTCCACTTT
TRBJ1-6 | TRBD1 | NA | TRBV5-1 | CASRTTVTGGNNSPLHF | TGCGCCAGCAGAACAACAGTAACAGGGGGCAATAATTCACCCCTCCACTTT
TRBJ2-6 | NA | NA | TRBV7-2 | CASSLGGHGANVLTF | TGTGCCAGCAGCTTAGGGGGGCATGGGGCCAACGTCCTGACTTTC
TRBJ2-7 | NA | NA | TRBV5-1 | CASSLGVAGNSYEQYF | TGCGCCAGCAGCTTGGGGGTTGCAGGGAACTCCTACGAGCAGTACTTC
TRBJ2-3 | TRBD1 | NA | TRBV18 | CASSPIGGPRPDTQYF | TGTGCCAGCTCCCCGATAGGGGGCCCTCGACCAGATACGCAGTATTTT
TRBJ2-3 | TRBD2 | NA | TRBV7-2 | CASSPGLAADTQYF | TGTGCCAGCAGCCCGGGACTAGCCGCAGATACGCAGTATTTT
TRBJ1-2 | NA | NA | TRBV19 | CASSIGQRIYGYTF | TGTGCCAGTAGTATCGGACAGCGGATCTATGGCTACACCTTC
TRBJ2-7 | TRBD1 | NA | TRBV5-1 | CASSLVPGQSSYEQYF | TGCGCCAGCAGCTTAGTGCCGGGACAGAGCTCCTACGAGCAGTACTTC
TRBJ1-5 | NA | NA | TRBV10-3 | CAISVDRYNQPQHF | TGTGCCATCAGTGTCGACAGGTATAATCAGCCCCAGCATTTT
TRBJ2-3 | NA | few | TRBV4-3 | CASSQDGGGLTDTQYF | TGCGCCAGCAGCCAAGACGGAGGCGGACTCACAGATACGCAGTATTTT
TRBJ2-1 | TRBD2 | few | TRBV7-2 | CASSSSGRGGGNEQFF | TGTGCCAGCAGCTCTAGCGGGCGCGGGGGCGGTAATGAGCAGTTCTTC
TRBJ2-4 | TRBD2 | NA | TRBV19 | CASSETSGGARYPKNIQYF | TGTGCCAGTAGCGAAACTAGCGGGGGGGCCCGGTACCCCAAAAACATTCAGTACTTC
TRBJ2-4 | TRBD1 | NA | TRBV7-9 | CASSSRQGVGENIQHF | TGTGCCAGCAGCTCACGACAGGGAGTGGGTGAAAACATTCAGCACTTC
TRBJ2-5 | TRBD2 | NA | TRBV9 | CASSPRTSGGETQYF | TGTGCCAGCAGCCCTCGGACTAGCGGGGGGGAGACCCAGTACTTC
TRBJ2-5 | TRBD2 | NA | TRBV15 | CATSRERGALAETQYF | TGTGCCACCAGCAGGGAGCGGGGGGCGTTGGCGGAGACCCAGTACTTC
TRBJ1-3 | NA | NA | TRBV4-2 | CASSRDRTDALSGNTIYF | TGTGCCAGCAGCCGAGATCGGACAGACGCCCTCTCTGGAAACACCATATATTTT
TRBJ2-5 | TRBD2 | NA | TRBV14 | CASSSILAGIQETQYF | TGTGCCAGCAGCTCAATTTTAGCGGGGATACAAGAGACCCAGTACTTC
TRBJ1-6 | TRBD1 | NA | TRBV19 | CASSMGQGYNSPLHF | TGTGCCAGTAGTATGGGACAGGGCTATAATTCACCCCTCCACTTT
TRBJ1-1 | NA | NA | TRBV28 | CASTRDKNTEAFF | TGTGCCAGCACCCGGGACAAAAACACTGAAGCTTTCTTT
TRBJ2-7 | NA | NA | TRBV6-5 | CASSYSGRTKSYEQYF | TGTGCCAGCAGTTACTCCGGCAGGACTAAGTCCTACGAGCAGTACTTC
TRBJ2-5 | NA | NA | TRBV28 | CASNQNWGGPQETQYF | TGTGCCAGCAATCAGAATTGGGGGGGGCCTCAAGAGACCCAGTACTTC
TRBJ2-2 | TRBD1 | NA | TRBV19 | CASSSPGQGLFPGELFF | TGTGCCAGTAGTTCTCCGGGACAGGGATTATTTCCCGGGGAGCTGTTTTTT
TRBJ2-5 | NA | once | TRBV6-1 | CASGEVGETQYF | TGTGCCAGTGGGGAGGTGGGAGAGACCCAGTACTTC
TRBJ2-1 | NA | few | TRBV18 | CASSVTGGPYNEQFF | TGTGCCAGCTCAGTAACAGGAGGGCCCTACAATGAGCAGTTCTTC
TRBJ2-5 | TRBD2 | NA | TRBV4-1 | CASSASGGYQETQYF | TGCGCCAGCAGTGCTAGCGGGGGTTACCAAGAGACCCAGTACTTC
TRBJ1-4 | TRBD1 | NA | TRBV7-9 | CATKIRDRGPLGTNEKLFF | TGTGCCACAAAAATCCGGGACAGGGGGCCACTAGGAACTAATGAAAAACTGTTTTTT
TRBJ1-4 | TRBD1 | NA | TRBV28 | CASSLIQGAANEKLFF | TGTGCCAGCAGTTTAATTCAGGGGGCCGCTAATGAAAAACTGTTTTTT
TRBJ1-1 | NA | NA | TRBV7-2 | CASSSEGGWNTEAFF | TGTGCCAGCAGCTCAGAAGGGGGATGGAACACTGAAGCTTTCTTT
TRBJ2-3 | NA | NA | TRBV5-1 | CASTTPGADTQYF | TGCGCCAGCACCACGCCAGGGGCAGATACGCAGTATTTT
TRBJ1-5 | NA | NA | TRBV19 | CASRLGGYDNQPQHF | TGTGCCAGTAGATTAGGAGGGTATGACAATCAGCCCCAGCATTTT
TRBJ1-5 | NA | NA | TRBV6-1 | CASSEVRSNQPQHF | TGTGCCAGCAGTGAGGTCCGGTCCAATCAGCCCCAGCATTTT
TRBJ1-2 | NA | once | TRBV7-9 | CASSPREINYGYTF | TGTGCCAGCAGCCCCAGGGAAATTAACTATGGCTACACCTTC
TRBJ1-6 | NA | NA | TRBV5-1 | CASTLTETSNSPLHF | TGCGCCAGTACCCTAACAGAGACCTCTAATTCACCCCTCCACTTT
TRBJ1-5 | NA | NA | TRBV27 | CASRLGNQPQHF | TGTGCCAGCAGACTAGGCAATCAGCCCCAGCATTTT
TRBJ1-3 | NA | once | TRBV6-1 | CASGPTGNTIYF | TGTGCCAGCGGGCCAACGGGAAACACCATATATTTT
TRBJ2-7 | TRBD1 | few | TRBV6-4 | CARDRDSSYEQYF | TGTGCCAGGGACCGGGACAGCTCCTACGAGCAGTACTTC
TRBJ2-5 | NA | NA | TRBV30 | CAWCTLQETQYF | TGTGCCTGGTGTACACTACAAGAGACCCAGTACTTC
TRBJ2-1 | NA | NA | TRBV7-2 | CASSSEILRAHTNEQFF | TGTGCCAGCAGCTCGGAAATTTTGAGGGCGCATACCAATGAGCAGTTCTTC
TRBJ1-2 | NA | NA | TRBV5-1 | CASSSTSGVSYGYTF | TGCGCCAGCAGCTCCACCTCCGGGGTTAGTTATGGCTACACCTTT
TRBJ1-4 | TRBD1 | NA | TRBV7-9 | CASSSTGTGDEKLFF | TGTGCCAGCAGCTCGACCGGGACAGGGGACGAAAAACTGTTTTTT
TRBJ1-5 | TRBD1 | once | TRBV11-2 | CASTKLTGTNQPQHF | TGTGCCAGCACCAAACTGACAGGGACAAATCAGCCCCAGCATTTT
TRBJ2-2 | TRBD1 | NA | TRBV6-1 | CASSEGQPFTGELFF | TGTGCCAGCAGTGAGGGACAGCCGTTCACCGGGGAGCTGTTTTTT
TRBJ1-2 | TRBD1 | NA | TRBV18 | CASSLDRGNYGYTF | TGTGCCAGCTCACTGGACAGGGGAAACTATGGCTACACCTTC